The present TCR beta chain was sequenced within a study of T cells in localized non-small cell lung cancer. Findings and limits, study-wide: Since sequencing was restricted to only one region of the tumor, intratumor heterogeneity remains a possibility. The study detected a median approximately 54 of the top 100 tumor clones in adjacent lung. Longer overall survival was linked to higher blood T cell density. Highest T cell clonality was seen in uninvolved adjacent lung, surpassing that measured in tumor.

Concerning this clone: Its specificity is not known.

Sequencing used immunoSEQ multiplex PCR; TCRdb keeps in-frame clones, though not all of them. The sample records over 30,000 clones, approximately 88% being singletons. With V trimmed by 7 bases and J by 3 bases, 8 bases remained unmatched. The length of the CDR3 is 15 residues. Per germline, CDR1 SNHLY and CDR2 FYNNEI. The source is a woman between 35 and 70 years old with stage I lung adenocarcinoma. V gene TRBV2 combines with J gene TRBJ2-1, with TRBD1 matching over 8 bases. Sequenced material: peripheral blood, taken before any cancer treatment. CDR3: CASTLDRVSYNEQFF. The CDR3 nucleotides read TGTGCCAGCACCCTGGACAGGGTGAGCTACAATGAGCAGTTCTTC.